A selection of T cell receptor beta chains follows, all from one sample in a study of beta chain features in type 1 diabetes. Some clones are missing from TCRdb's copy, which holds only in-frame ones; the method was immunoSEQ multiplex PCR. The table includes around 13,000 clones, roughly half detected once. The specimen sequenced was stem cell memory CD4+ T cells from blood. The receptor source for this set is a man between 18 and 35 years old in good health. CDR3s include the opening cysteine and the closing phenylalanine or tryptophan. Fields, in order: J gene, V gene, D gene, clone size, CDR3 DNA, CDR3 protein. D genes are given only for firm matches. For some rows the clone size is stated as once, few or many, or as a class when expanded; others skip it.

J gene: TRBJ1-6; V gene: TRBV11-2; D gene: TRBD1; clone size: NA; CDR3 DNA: TGTGCCAGCAGAAGACCGGGACAGGGTATTTCACCCCTCCACTTT; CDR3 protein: CASRRPGQGISPLHF
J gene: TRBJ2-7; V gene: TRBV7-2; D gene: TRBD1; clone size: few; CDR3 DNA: TGTGCCAGCAGCTTACGGCCCGGGACAGGGAGACGTGGGTCCTACGAGCAGTACTTC; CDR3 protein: CASSLRPGTGRRGSYEQYF
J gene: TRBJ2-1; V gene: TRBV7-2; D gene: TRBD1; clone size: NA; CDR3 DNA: TGTGCCAGCAGCTCACAGGGGAAGGAGTACAATGAGCAGTTCTTC; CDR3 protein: CASSSQGKEYNEQFF
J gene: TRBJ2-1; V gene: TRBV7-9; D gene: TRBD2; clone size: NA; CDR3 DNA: TGTGCCAGCAGCTCTAGCGGGGGGGCTTACAATGAGCAGTTCTTC; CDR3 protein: CASSSSGGAYNEQFF
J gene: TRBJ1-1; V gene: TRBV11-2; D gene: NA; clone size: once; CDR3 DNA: TGTGCCAGCAGCATCACAGAGAACACTGAAGCTTTCTTT; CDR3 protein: CASSITENTEAFF
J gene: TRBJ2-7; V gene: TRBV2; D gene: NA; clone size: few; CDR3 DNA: TGTGCCAGCATCGCGTTGCGGGAGCAGTACTTC; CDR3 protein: CASIALREQYF
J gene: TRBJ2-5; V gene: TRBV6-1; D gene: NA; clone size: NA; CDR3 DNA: TGTGCCAGCAGTGGTAGTACGGGAACCCAGTACTTC; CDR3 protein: CASSGSTGTQYF
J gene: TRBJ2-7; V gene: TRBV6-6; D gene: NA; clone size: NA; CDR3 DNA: TGTGCCAGCATCCCTGGGGGGGCATTCTACGAGCAGTACTTC; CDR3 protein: CASIPGGAFYEQYF
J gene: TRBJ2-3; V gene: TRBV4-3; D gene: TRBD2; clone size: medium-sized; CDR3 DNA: TGCGCCAGCAGCCAATCGTCGACTAGCGGGGGAGGTGATACGCAGTATTTT; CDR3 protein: CASSQSSTSGGGDTQYF
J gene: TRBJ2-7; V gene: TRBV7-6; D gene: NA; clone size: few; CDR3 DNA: TGTGCCAGCCTTACCTACGAGCAGTACTTC; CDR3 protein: CASLTYEQYF
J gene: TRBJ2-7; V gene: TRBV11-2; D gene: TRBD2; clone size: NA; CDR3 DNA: TGTGCCAGCAGCTCAGCCGGGACTAGTGTAGCTGTCCACGAGCAGTACTTC; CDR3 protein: CASSSAGTSVAVHEQYF
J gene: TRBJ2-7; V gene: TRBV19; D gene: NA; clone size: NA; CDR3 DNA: TGTGCCAGTAGTATGCAAGGGGGCTACGAGCAGTACTTC; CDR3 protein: CASSMQGGYEQYF
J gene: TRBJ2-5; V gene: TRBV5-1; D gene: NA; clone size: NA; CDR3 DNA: TGCGCCAGCACCTGGAGTTTTCGTGAGACCCAGTACTTC; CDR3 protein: CASTWSFRETQYF
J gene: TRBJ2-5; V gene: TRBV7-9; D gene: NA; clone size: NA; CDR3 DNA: TGTGCCAGCAGCTCCCGACTAGTCCAAGAGACCCAGTACTTC; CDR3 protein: CASSSRLVQETQYF
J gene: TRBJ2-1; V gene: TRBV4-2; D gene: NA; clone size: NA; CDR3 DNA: TGTGCCAGCAGCCTCATCCCTGGATCATCCGGGGGAACCTACAATGAGCAGTTCTTC; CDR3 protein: CASSLIPGSSGGTYNEQFF
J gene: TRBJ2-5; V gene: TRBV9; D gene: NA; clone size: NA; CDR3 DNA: TGTGCCAGCAGCGTAGCTGCGGGCCGGCAAGAGACCCAGTACTTC; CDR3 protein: CASSVAAGRQETQYF
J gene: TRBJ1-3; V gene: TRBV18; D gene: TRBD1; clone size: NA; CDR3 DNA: TGTGCCAGCTCACCACCGGACAGGGCAACGCGAGGAAACACCATATATTTT; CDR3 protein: CASSPPDRATRGNTIYF
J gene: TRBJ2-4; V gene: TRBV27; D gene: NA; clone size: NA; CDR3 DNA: TGTGCCAGCAGTTTACGAACAGGGATGGGGAACATTCAGTACTTC; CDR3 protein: CASSLRTGMGNIQYF
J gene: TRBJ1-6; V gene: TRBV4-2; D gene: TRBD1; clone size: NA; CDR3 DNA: TGTGCCAGCAGCCCAGGGACAGATTCACCCCTCCACTTT; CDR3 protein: CASSPGTDSPLHF
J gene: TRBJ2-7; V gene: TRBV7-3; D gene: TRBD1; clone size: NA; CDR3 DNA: TGTGCCAGCAGCCCCGGGACAGGGGGCTACGAGCAGTACTTC; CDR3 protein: CASSPGTGGYEQYF
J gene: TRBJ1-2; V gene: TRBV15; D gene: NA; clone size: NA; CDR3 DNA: TGTGCCACCAGCCCCCGGACGAGGGACTATGGCTACACCTTC; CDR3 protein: CATSPRTRDYGYTF
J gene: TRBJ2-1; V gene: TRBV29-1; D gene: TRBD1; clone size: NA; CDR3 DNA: TGCAGCGTGGCCGGGACAGGGAACTACAATGAGCAGTTCTTC; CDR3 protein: CSVAGTGNYNEQFF
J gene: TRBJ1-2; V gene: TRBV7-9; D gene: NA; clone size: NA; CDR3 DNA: TGTGCCAGCAGCCCTTGGACAGTAGCTAACTATGGCTACACCTTC; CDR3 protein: CASSPWTVANYGYTF
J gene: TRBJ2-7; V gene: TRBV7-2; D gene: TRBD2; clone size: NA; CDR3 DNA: TGTGCCAGCAGCGGCGTCAAGCGGGGCGAGCAGTACTTC; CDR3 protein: CASSGVKRGEQYF
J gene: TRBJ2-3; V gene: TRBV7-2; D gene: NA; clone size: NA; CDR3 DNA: TGTGCCAGCAGCTCAGGGCTTGGAACAGATACGCAGTATTTT; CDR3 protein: CASSSGLGTDTQYF
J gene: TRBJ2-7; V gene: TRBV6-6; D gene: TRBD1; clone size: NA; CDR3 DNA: TGTGCCAGCAGAGTCACAGGGGACTCCTACGAGCAGTACTTC; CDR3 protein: CASRVTGDSYEQYF
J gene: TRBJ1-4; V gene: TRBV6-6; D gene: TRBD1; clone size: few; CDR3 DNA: TGTGCCAGCAGGCCCGCAGGGGGCGAGAAACTGTTTTTT; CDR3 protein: CASRPAGGEKLFF
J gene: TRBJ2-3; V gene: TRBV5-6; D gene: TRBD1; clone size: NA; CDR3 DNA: TGTGCCAGCAGCTTGGAGCGGACAGGGGGCACAGATACGCAGTATTTT; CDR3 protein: CASSLERTGGTDTQYF
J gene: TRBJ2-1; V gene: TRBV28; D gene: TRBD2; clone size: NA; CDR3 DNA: TGTGCCTCGACGGGGACTAGTAGGTATGAGCAGTTCTTC; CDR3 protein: CASTGTSRYEQFF
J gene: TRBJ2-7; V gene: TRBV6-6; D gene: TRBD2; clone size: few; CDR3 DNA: TGTGCCAGCAGTTACGGGGGGGGATGGGAGCAGTACTTC; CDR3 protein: CASSYGGGWEQYF
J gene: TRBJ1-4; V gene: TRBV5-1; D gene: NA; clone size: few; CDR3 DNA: TGCGCCAGCAGCTCATCCAGGGAAACGGAAAAACTGTTTTTT; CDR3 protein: CASSSSRETEKLFF
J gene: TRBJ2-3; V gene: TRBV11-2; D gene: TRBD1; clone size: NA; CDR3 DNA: TGTGCCAGCAGCTTAGATAGTTCGGGACAGTACACAGATACGCAGTATTTT; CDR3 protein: CASSLDSSGQYTDTQYF
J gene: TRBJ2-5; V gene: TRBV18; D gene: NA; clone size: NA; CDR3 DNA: TGTGCCAGCTCACCACCCCAAGGGGTCGAGACCCAGTACTTC; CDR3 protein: CASSPPQGVETQYF
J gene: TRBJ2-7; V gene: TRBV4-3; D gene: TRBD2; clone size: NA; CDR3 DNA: TGCGCCAGCTCCCCAAGCGGAGCGGGGGGATCCTACGAGCAGTACTTC; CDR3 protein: CASSPSGAGGSYEQYF
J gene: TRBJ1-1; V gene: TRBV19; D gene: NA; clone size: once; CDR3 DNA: TGTGCCAGTAGTATGGGAGGCTACCAGAACACTGAAGCTTTCTTT; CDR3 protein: CASSMGGYQNTEAFF
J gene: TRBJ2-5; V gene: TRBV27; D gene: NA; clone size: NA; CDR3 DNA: TGTGCCAGCAGTTTTCAGACTCAAGAGACCCAGTACTTC; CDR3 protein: CASSFQTQETQYF
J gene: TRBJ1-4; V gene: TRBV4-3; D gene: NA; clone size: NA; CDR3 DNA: TGCGCCAGCAGCCAAGTCCAGGGCGAAAAACTGTTTTTT; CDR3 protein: CASSQVQGEKLFF
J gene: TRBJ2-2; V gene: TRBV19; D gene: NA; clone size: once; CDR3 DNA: TGTGCCAGTAGTACGACTAGTCCCGGGGAGCTGTTTTTT; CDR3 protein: CASSTTSPGELFF